A selection of T cell receptor beta chains follows, all from one sample in a study of blood T cell repertoires in COVID-19. The assay was immunoSEQ multiplex PCR, and TCRdb's table has in-frame clones only and misses some. The sample lists approximately 190,000 clones, 70% to 90% occurring once. Source material: peripheral blood. All receptors derive from a woman aged 40 to 50 who had recovered from COVID-19. Each CDR3 is given without its conserved first and last residue.

TRBV5-6 ASSLTGTGVMGETQY
TRBV6-2/TRBV6-3 ASSSRERNQPQH
TRBV7-6 ASSLEWVPGGELF
TRBV4-1 ASSQGRRDQPQH
TRBV10-3 AISESGTEAF
TRBV7-8 ASSHDRVDEKLF
TRBV19 ASTKDRVGQPQH
TRBV13 ASSFFLRQGNTGELF
TRBV19 ASSPGQGFYEQY
TRBV11-2 ASPVWGLAVYEQY
TRBV19 ASSPGSPSYEQY
TRBV19 ASMGRGSGNEQF
TRBV6-5 ASSYLQGFNEKLF
TRBV2 ASSERQVYGYT
TRBV4-2 ASSQEGALGGYSNQPQH
TRBV7-9 ASSTRGGGNSPLH
TRBV4-2 ASSQDRLAEYNEQF
TRBV5-1 ASSLRQGDTQY
TRBV6-2/TRBV6-3 ASSYPNTGELF
TRBV30 AWSVRRDRAPEQY
TRBV27 ASSQLAGGGVNNEQF
TRBV24-1 ATSGTGDEQF
TRBV7-2 ASRRLASTGELF
TRBV7-2 ASSVGTSGLYEQY
TRBV14 ASSLRVNTEAF
TRBV19 ASSILGERGGRSRTEAF
TRBV5-6 ASSLIDRNTEAF
TRBV27 ASSTTQGGITDTQY
TRBV6-6 ASSNTAGVWETQY
TRBV19 ASSIVRGDGYT
TRBV4-1 ASSQDGGELPSNTIY
TRBV6-5 ASSSGTGNQPQH